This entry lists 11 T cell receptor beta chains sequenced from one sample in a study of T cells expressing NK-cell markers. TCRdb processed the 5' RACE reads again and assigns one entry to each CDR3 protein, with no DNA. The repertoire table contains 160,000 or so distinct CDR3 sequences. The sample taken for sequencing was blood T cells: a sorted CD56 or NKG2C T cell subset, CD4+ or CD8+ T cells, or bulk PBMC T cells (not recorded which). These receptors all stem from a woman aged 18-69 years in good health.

The CDR3 is CSAARTGTAGELFF. This rearrangement joins TRBV20-1 to TRBJ2-2; without DNA, the TCRdb call of TRBD1 cannot be checked. Germline V gene lookup returns CDR1 DFQATT and CDR2 SNEGSKA (reference sequence). This CDR3 contains 14 residues.

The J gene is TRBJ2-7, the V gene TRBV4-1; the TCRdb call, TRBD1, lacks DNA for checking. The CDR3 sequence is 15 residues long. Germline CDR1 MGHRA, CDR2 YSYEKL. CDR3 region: CASSQAWQGQYEQYF.

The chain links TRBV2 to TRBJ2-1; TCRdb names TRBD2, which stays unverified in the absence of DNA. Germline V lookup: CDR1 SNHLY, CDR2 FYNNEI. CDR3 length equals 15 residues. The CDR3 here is CASSERRGGSYEQFF.

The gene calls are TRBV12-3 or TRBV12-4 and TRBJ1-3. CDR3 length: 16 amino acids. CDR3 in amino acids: CASSLLWQQVGNTIYF.

CDR3 sequence: CASSVATSGGSMETQYF. The rearrangement links TRBV9 to TRBJ2-5; with no DNA, the TCRdb D assignment of TRBD2 cannot be verified. The CDR3 runs to 17 residues. From germline, CDR1 is SGDLS and CDR2 YYNGEE.

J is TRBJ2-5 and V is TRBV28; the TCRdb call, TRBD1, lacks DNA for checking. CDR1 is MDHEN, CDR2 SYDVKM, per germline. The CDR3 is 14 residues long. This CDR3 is CASKTPGTAQTQYF.

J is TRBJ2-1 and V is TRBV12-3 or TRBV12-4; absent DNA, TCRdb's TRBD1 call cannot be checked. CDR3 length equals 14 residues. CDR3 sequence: CASTAGEPNNEQFF.

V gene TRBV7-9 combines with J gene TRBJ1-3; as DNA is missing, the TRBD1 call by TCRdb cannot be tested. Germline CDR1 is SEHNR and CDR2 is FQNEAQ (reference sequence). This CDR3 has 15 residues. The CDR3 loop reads CASSEGTVSGNTIYF.

The CDR3 protein is CASSPWGDTQYF. The rearrangement links TRBV7-9 to TRBJ2-3. The CDR3 covers 12 residues. Germline CDR1 reads SEHNR; CDR2 reads FQNEAQ (reference sequence).

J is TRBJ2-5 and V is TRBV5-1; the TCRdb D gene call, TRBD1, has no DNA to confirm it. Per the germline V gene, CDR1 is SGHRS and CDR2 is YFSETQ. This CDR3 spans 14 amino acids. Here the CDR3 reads CASSSYRGQKTQYF.

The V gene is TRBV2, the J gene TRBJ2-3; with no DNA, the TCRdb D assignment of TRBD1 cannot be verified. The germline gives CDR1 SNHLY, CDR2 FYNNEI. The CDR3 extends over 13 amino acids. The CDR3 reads CASSREGPDTQYF.